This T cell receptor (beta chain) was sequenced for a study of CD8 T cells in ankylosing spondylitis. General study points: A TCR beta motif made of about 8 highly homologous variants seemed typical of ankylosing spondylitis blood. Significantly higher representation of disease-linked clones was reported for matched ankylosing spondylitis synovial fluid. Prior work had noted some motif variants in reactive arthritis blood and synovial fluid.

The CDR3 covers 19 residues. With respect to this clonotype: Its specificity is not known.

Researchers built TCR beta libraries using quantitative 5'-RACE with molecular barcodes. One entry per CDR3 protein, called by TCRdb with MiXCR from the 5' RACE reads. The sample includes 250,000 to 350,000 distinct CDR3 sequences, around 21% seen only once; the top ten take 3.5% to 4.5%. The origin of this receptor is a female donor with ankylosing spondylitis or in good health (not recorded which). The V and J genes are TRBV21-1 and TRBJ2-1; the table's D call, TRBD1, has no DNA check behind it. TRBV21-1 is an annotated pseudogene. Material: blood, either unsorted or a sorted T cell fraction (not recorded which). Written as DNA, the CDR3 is TGTGCCAGCAGCAGGGGGGACAGCTACTTTGTGGTACTTTGGAATGAGCAGTTCTTC. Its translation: CASSRGDSYFVVLWNEQFF.